A single sample is the source of the 25 T cell receptor beta chains below, sequenced in a study of sequential checkpoint blockade in melanoma. As to treatment: randomized to nivolumab then ipilimumab (arm A) or the reverse (arm B). The method was immunoSEQ multiplex PCR; TCRdb's version includes in-frame clones alone and lacks a portion of them. Of 35,000 to 40,000 clones listed, 86% were seen once; the top ten hold approximately 12%. The input for sequencing was CD8+ T cells sorted from blood (inferred from file names), taken from a patient given nivolumab and ipilimumab in sequence. The source is a human donor with melanoma.

The rearrangement joins TRBV9 to TRBJ2-7; possibly TRBD1 for D (6 bases). The CDR3 consists of 13 residues. From germline, CDR1 is SGDLS and CDR2 YYNGEE. V dropped 0 bases and J dropped 5 bases, with 9 bases sitting between them. As DNA, the CDR3 is TGTGCCAGCAGCGTAGCAGGGGCCCACGAGCAGTACTTC. Its translation: CASSVAGAHEQYF.

By frequency in the sample, this clone is medium-sized. J is TRBJ1-5 and V is TRBV28; D possibly corresponds to TRBD1 (5 bases). The CDR3 length is 14 residues. Germline V gene lookup returns CDR1 MDHEN and CDR2 SYDVKM. V lost 5 bases and J lost 8, with 16 bases in between. The CDR3 protein is CASSAGTAWEPQHF. Written as DNA, the CDR3 is TGTGCCAGCAGTGCGGGGACGGCGTGGGAGCCCCAGCATTTT.

V gene TRBV7-9 combines with J gene TRBJ2-1, with 11 bases lining up with TRBD2. V trimming: 7 bases; J trimming: 7 bases; junction bases outside the gene matches: 12. The CDR3 runs 16 residues. Germline V lookup: CDR1 SEHNR, CDR2 FQNEAQ (reference sequence). DNA for the CDR3: TGTGCCAGCACCCTATGGACTAGCGGGTTAGCGAATGAGCAGTTCTTC. Its translation: CASTLWTSGLANEQFF. The full variable domain, rest sourced from reference TRBV7-9 and TRBJ2-1, is DTGVSQNPRHKITKRGQNVTFRCDPISEHNRLYWYRQTLGQGPEFLTYFQNEAQLEKSRLLSDRFSAERPKGSFSTLEIQRTEQGDSAMYLCASTLWTSGLANEQFFGPGTRLTVL.

The V and J genes are TRBV7-9 and TRBJ1-1, with 12 nucleotides matching TRBD1. CDR3 length: 18 amino acids. Losses at the gene ends were 2 bases for V and 1 base for J; bases not matched to a gene: 8. The germline V gene encodes CDR1 SEHNR and CDR2 FQNEAQ (reference sequence). In DNA, the CDR3 is TGTGCCAGCAGCTTAACCCGGGACAGGGGGCTTCGGAACACTGAAGCTTTCTTT. It is translated as CASSLTRDRGLRNTEAFF.

The gene calls are TRBV6-5 and TRBJ2-3; TRBD1 is a possible D gene (6 bases). Per the germline V gene, CDR1 is MNHEY and CDR2 is SVGAGI. The CDR3 covers 15 residues. Trimming removed 2 bases from V and 1 base from J, with 10 bases in between. CDR3 sequence: CASSYHPGGTDTQYF. DNA for the CDR3: TGTGCCAGCAGTTACCACCCAGGGGGCACAGATACGCAGTATTTT.

This sequence joins TRBV11-3 and TRBJ2-1; D not resolved. Looked up from germline, CDR1 is SGHNT and CDR2 is YENEEA. This CDR3 spans 11 amino acids. The V end lost 4 bases, the J end lost 9 bases, and 7 bases lay between the germline ends. The CDR3 DNA sequence: TGTGCCAGCAGCTCCTCGTTTGAGCAGTTCTTC. This codes for CASSSSFEQFF.

The chain joins TRBV27 to TRBJ2-3, with D possibly matching TRBD1 (7 bases). The V gene's germline CDR1 is MNHEY and CDR2 SMNVEV (reference sequence). The V and J ends lost 6 bases and 3 bases respectively, with 13 bases between them. The CDR3 has 14 amino acids. CDR3 bases: TGTGCCAGCAGGCGGGGACAGACTACAGATACGCAGTATTTT. Residues: CASRRGQTTDTQYF.

The chain links TRBV9 to TRBJ2-5; D perhaps matches TRBD1 (7 bases). Germline CDR1 SGDLS, CDR2 YYNGEE. Trimming removed 4 bases from V and 9 bases from J, with 25 bases in between. CDR3 size: 16 residues. The CDR3 DNA is TGTGCCAGCAGCTCCGGAGGAGGGGGCCCTCTGGGTGCCCAGTACTTC. Protein sequence: CASSSGGGGPLGAQYF.

This clone came up once. The chain employs TRBV28 and TRBJ2-2; 12 bases are a match to TRBD2. Germline lookup yields CDR1 MDHEN and CDR2 SYDVKM. The CDR3 runs to 15 residues. V dropped 6 bases and J dropped 6; count of bases not matched to a gene: 5. In DNA form, the CDR3 reads TGTGCCAGCAGGATGACTAGCGGGAGTCCCGGGGAGCTGTTTTTT. Translating it yields CASRMTSGSPGELFF.

This sequence joins TRBV27 and TRBJ1-1; possible D gene TRBD1, 5 bases. The ends were cut back, 5 bases at V and 0 bases at J, with 7 bases in the middle. Germline V lookup: CDR1 MNHEY, CDR2 SMNVEV (reference sequence). CDR3 length: 13 residues. The CDR3 protein is CASSPGMNTEAFF. The CDR3 DNA reads TGTGCCAGCAGTCCAGGGATGAACACTGAAGCTTTCTTT.

This chain joins TRBV2 and TRBJ2-7, with D perhaps matching TRBD2 (5 bases). Trimming cost V 10 bases and J 3 bases, with 16 bases left between them. Germline CDR1 is SNHLY and CDR2 is FYNNEI. The CDR3 loop spans 13 amino acids. The CDR3 loop reads CATRSVRDYEQYF. As DNA, the CDR3 is TGTGCCACCCGGTCGGTACGGGACTACGAGCAGTACTTC.

This clone was observed a handful of times. The chain carries TRBV4-2 and TRBJ2-1; 8 bases map to TRBD2. CDR3 length: 16 residues. V lost 2 bases, J lost 4 bases, and 7 bases stayed unmatched. Germline V gene lookup returns CDR1 LGHNA and CDR2 YNFKEQ. CDR3 in DNA: TGTGCCAGCAGCCAATATAGCGGGACTACTTACAATGAGCAGTTCTTC. Encoded protein: CASSQYSGTTYNEQFF.

The rearrangement joins TRBV7-8 to TRBJ2-5; TRBD2 matches 10 bases. The length of the CDR3 is 17 residues. CDR1 SGHVS and CDR2 FQNEAQ come from the germline V gene. The junction had 9 bases not matched to a gene; V was cut back by 5 bases and J by 0 bases. CDR3 in DNA: TGTGCCAGCAGCCCACCTCCGGGACTAGCGAACCAAGAGACCCAGTACTTC. Amino acid sequence: CASSPPPGLANQETQYF.

This rearrangement joins TRBV5-5 to TRBJ1-5; 9 bases agree with TRBD1. Germline-derived CDR1 and CDR2 are SGHKS and YYEKEE (reference sequence). After removal of 2 bases from V and 7 bases from J, the junction contained 7 bases not matched to a gene. The CDR3 contains 15 residues. The CDR3 protein is CASSFGQGSWQPQHF. CDR3 nucleotide sequence: TGTGCCAGCAGCTTCGGACAGGGGAGTTGGCAGCCCCAGCATTTT.

This chain links TRBV4-2 with TRBJ2-2; TRBD2 aligns across 9 bases. The length of the CDR3 is 17 residues. Germline lookup yields CDR1 LGHNA and CDR2 YNFKEQ. V lost 4 bases and J lost 6; bases outside the gene matches: 12. CDR3 sequence (DNA): TGTGCCAGCAGCCCCAACCACGGAAGCGGGAGGTCCGGGGAGCTGTTTTTT. As protein: CASSPNHGSGRSGELFF.

V and J are TRBV5-1 and TRBJ2-3, with a tentative D call TRBD2 (6 bases). CDR3 length equals 15 residues. CDR1 and CDR2 (germline): SGHRS, YFSETQ. Trimming took off 1 base at V and 0 bases at J, with 9 bases between the two ends. For the CDR3, the DNA is TGCGCCAGCAGCTTGAGGGAGGCGAGCACAGATACGCAGTATTTT. It is translated as CASSLREASTDTQYF. The whole variable domain, filled in from reference TRBV5-1 and TRBJ2-3, reads KAGVTQTPRYLIKTRGQQVTLSCSPISGHRSVSWYQQTPGQGLQFLFEYFSETQRNKGNFPGRFSGRQFSNSRSEMNVSTLELGDSALYLCASSLREASTDTQYFGPGTRLTVL.

A remark on this clone: Germline and junction disagree at one end, which may indicate a read error. This chain connects TRBV23-1 to TRBJ1-2; TRBD1 is a possible D gene (6 bases). TRBV23-1 is recorded as an ORF, its role being uncertain. This CDR3 is 10 amino acids long. CDR3 in DNA: TGCGCCAGCAGCCCGACAGGTAAATATTTC. Its protein is CASSPTGKYF.

The CDR3 DNA reads TGTGCCAGCAGCGTAGTCAGGGCCACAGATACGCAGTATTTT. It encodes CASSVVRATDTQYF. V is TRBV9 and J is TRBJ2-3; perhaps TRBD1 as D (5 bases). There are 14 residues in the CDR3. Germline CDR1 is SGDLS and CDR2 is YYNGEE. Trimming stripped 0 bases from V and 2 bases from J, with 7 bases between.

J is TRBJ1-2 and V is TRBV19; no clear D. This CDR3 comprises 13 residues. Germline-derived CDR1 and CDR2 are LNHDA and SQIVND (reference sequence). Trimming stripped 1 base from V and 10 bases from J, with 13 bases between. The CDR3 region has the DNA TGTGCCAGTAGTATAGGAGGATTGGGTGACTACACCTTC. This translates into CASSIGGLGDYTF.

V is TRBV28 and J is TRBJ1-1, with 7 positions matching TRBD1. The V gene's germline CDR1 is MDHEN and CDR2 SYDVKM. CDR3 length: 13 amino acids. Trimming removed 6 bases from V and 4 bases from J; junction bases left unmatched: 5. DNA of the CDR3: TGTGCCAGCAGGTTAGGGGGCATCACTGAAGCTTTCTTT. Protein: CASRLGGITEAFF.

This clone was recorded a few times. V usage is TRBV5-4 and J usage is TRBJ2-7; 8 bases are a match to TRBD1. The CDR3 length is 13 residues. Looked up from germline, CDR1 is SGHNT and CDR2 is YYREEE (reference sequence). V lost 3 bases to trimming and J lost 4 bases; unmatched junction nucleotides: 3. The CDR3 region is CASSSGTGYEQYV. The CDR3 nucleotides are TGTGCCAGCAGCTCAGGGACAGGTTACGAGCAGTACGTC.

The V call is TRBV27, the J call TRBJ2-3; D remains unclear. The CDR3 spans 15 residues. CDR1 is MNHEY, CDR2 SMNVEV, per germline (reference sequence). The V end lost 6 bases, the J end lost 5 bases, and 18 bases lay between the germline ends. The CDR3: CASSSLFDHGDTQYF. CDR3 nucleotides: TGTGCCAGCAGCTCCCTCTTCGATCACGGAGATACGCAGTATTTT.

The chain couples TRBV12-5 to TRBJ1-2; D is unclear. The germline gives CDR1 LGHNT, CDR2 FRNRAP. Trimming took off 1 base at V and 4 bases at J, with 10 bases between the two ends. The CDR3 sequence is 14 residues long. CDR3 nucleotides: TGTGCTAGTGGTTTGGAGAGGGCAGCCTATGGCTACACCTTC. Translating gives CASGLERAAYGYTF.

The chain links TRBV9 to TRBJ2-3; D remains unclear. The CDR3 totals 13 residues. With 0 bases removed from V and 2 bases from J, the gap between germline ends came to 4 bases. Germline V lookup: CDR1 SGDLS, CDR2 YYNGEE. The CDR3: CASSVATTDTQYF. In DNA, the CDR3 is TGTGCCAGCAGCGTAGCTACCACAGATACGCAGTATTTT.

This clone was seen once. The chain couples TRBV19 to TRBJ1-1; 7 nucleotides agree with TRBD1. The CDR3 extends over 15 amino acids. From germline, CDR1 is LNHDA and CDR2 SQIVND (reference sequence). The V and J ends lost 5 bases and 4 bases, in that order; junction bases with no gene match: 10. The CDR3 bases are TGTGCCAGTAGTGGCCAAGAAGACAGGGTCACTGAAGCTTTCTTT. Translation: CASSGQEDRVTEAFF.